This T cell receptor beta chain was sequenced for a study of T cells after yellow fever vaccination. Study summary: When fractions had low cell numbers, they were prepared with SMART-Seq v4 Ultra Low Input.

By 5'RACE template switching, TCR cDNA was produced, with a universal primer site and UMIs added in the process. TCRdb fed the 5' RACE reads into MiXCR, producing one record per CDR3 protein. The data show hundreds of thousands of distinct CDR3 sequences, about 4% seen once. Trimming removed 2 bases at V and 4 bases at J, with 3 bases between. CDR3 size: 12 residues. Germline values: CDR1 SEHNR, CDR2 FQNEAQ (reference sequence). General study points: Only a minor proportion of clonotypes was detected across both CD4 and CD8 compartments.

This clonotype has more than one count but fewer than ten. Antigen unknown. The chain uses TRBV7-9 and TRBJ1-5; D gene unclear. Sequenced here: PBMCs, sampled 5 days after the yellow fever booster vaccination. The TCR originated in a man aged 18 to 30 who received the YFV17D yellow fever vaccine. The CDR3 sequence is CASSLTNQPQHF. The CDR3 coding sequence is TGTGCCAGCAGCTTAACGAATCAGCCCCAGCATTTT.